A selection of T cell receptor beta chains follows, all from one sample in a study of cytomegalovirus exposure and HLA in healthy donors. Repertoires were generated with immunoSEQ multiplex PCR, while TCRdb's copy carries only in-frame clones and drops some. The sample shows some 95,000 clones, about 67% of them seen only once. Sequencing was done on a sample of PBMCs. These receptors were taken from a man younger than 45 in good health and CMV-seronegative. CDR3s include the opening cysteine and the closing phenylalanine or tryptophan. The D gene is left open where the match is weak. Expanded clones are given a class, and other clones once, few, many or no size at all.

D	J	V	size	DNA	CDR3
NA	TRBJ1-1	TRBV6-5	few	TGTGCCAGCAGTTACCAGGGGAGCAAGGCTTTCTTT	CASSYQGSKAFF
TRBD1	TRBJ2-3	TRBV11-2	NA	TGTGCCAGCAGCTTAGTAGGGGGCGTCACAGATACGCAGTATTTT	CASSLVGGVTDTQYF
TRBD2	TRBJ2-7	TRBV29-1	NA	TGCAGCGTTGAATTAGCGGGACGGGGATACGAGCAGTACTTC	CSVELAGRGYEQYF
TRBD2	TRBJ2-5	TRBV4-1	NA	TGCGCCAGCAGCCCCGGGACTATCCCGTTCCAAGAGACCCAGTACTTC	CASSPGTIPFQETQYF
NA	TRBJ1-5	TRBV7-3	NA	TGTGCCAGCAGCAATACTCAGGGTCAGCCCCAGCATTTT	CASSNTQGQPQHF
NA	TRBJ1-5	TRBV7-8	NA	TGTGCCAGCAGCTTGGGCAGGGATAGCAATCAGCCCCAGCATTTT	CASSLGRDSNQPQHF
NA	TRBJ2-3	TRBV2	NA	TGTGCCAGCGCGACGGGGTGGGATACGCAGTATTTT	CASATGWDTQYF
NA	TRBJ1-2	TRBV4-1	NA	TGCGCCAGCAGCCAAGCTAATAACTATGGCTACACCTTC	CASSQANNYGYTF
NA	TRBJ2-2	TRBV5-1	NA	TGCGCCAGCAGCGCCTATTCACAGGGGAACACCGGGGAGCTGTTTTTT	CASSAYSQGNTGELFF
NA	TRBJ1-4	TRBV30	NA	TGTGCCTCCACGGGTTCGGGGGAAGAAAAACTGTTTTTT	CASTGSGEEKLFF
NA	TRBJ2-1	TRBV5-1	NA	TGCGCCAGCAGCTTCAGCCTGACTACCGCTGAGCAGTTCTTC	CASSFSLTTAEQFF
TRBD2	TRBJ2-5	TRBV5-1	NA	TGCGCCAGCAGCCCTGGGACTAGCGGAGAGACCCAGTACTTC	CASSPGTSGETQYF
TRBD1	TRBJ2-1	TRBV9	NA	TGTGCCAGCAGCAAAGACAGGGGAGGCATTACCTTAAATGAGCAGTTCTTC	CASSKDRGGITLNEQFF
NA	TRBJ1-1	TRBV5-5	NA	TGTGCCAGCAGCTCCAGACAGCTCATGAACACTGAAGCTTTCTTT	CASSSRQLMNTEAFF
TRBD1	TRBJ1-2	TRBV29-1	NA	TGCAGCGCCTGGGACAGGGGGGTTCCTACCTATGGCTACACCTTC	CSAWDRGVPTYGYTF
TRBD2	TRBJ2-3	TRBV5-1	few	TGCGCCAGCAGCTTACTAGCGGGGGGAGACACAGATACGCAGTATTTT	CASSLLAGGDTDTQYF
NA	TRBJ2-3	TRBV5-4	NA	TGTGCCAGCAGCTTGGCCTTCCTAGCCGCCGATACGCAGTATTTT	CASSLAFLAADTQYF
NA	TRBJ2-5	TRBV2	few	TGTGCCAGCAGTGAACTCCCCCGGACAGTCCAAGAGACCCAGTACTTC	CASSELPRTVQETQYF
NA	TRBJ2-7	TRBV27	NA	TGTGCCAGCAGTTTATCGACGGGGAGCTACGAGCAGTACTTC	CASSLSTGSYEQYF
NA	TRBJ2-5	TRBV18	NA	TGTGCCAGCTCACCGGTTCGATCCGGGGGCCAAGAGACCCAGTACTTC	CASSPVRSGGQETQYF
NA	TRBJ1-5	TRBV5-1	NA	TGCGCCAGCAGCTTGGCAGGGTCTAATCAGCCCCAGCATTTT	CASSLAGSNQPQHF
TRBD1	TRBJ1-4	TRBV30	NA	TGTGCCTGGAGTGTTTTGGACAGGGGGTTTAATGAAAAACTGTTTTTT	CAWSVLDRGFNEKLFF